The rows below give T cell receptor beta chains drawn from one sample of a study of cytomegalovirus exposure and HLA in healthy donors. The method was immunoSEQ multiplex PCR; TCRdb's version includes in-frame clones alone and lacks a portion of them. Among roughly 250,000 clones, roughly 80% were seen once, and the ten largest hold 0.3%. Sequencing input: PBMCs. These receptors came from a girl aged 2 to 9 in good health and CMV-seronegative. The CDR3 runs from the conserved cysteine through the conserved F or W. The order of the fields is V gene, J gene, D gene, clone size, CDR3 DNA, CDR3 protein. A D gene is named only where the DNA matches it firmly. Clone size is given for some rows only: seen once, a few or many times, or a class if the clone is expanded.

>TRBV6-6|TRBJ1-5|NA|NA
TGTGCCAGCAGAAACTCCCGGGGAAGCAATCAGCCCCAGCATTTT
CASRNSRGSNQPQHF
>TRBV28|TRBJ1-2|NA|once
TGTGCCAGCAGTTTTGCCTCAGGGGCGCACGAGGGCTACACCTTC
CASSFASGAHEGYTF
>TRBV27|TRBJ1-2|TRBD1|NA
TGTGCCAGCAGCATTAGAATGGGACAGCTAGCTAACTATGGCTACACCTTC
CASSIRMGQLANYGYTF
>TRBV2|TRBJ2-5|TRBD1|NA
TGTGCCAGCTACAGGGGGCTAAACCAAGAGACCCAGTACTTC
CASYRGLNQETQYF
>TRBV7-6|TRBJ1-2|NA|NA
TGTGCCAGCAGCTTAGAGTGGGGGCAGGGTAGCTACACCTTC
CASSLEWGQGSYTF
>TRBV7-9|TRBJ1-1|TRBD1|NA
TGTTCCAGCAGCGTCGGACAGGGGAGGAACACTGAAGCTTTCTTT
CSSSVGQGRNTEAFF
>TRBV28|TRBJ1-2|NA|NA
TGTGTCAGCAGTCTCGACAGCGATGGCTACACCTTC
CVSSLDSDGYTF
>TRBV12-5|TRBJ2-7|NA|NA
TGTGCTAGTGCTCTGTTCGCGGGACTCAACGAAATCCTTCGGGGTGACGAGCAGTACTTC
CASALFAGLNEILRGDEQYF
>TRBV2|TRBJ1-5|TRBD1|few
TGTGCCAGCACCTCGACAGGGGAGTTTCAGCATTTT
CASTSTGEFQHF
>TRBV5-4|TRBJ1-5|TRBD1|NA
TGTGCCAGCAGTCGCGGGACAGGGGATCAGCCCCAGCATTTT
CASSRGTGDQPQHF
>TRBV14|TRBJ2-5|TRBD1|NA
TGTGCCAGCAGCCACTGGACAGGAGAAGAGACCCAGTACTTC
CASSHWTGEETQYF
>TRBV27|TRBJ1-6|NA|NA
TGTGCCAGCGGGGGGATGGTCAGATCTAATTCACCCCTCCACTTT
CASGGMVRSNSPLHF
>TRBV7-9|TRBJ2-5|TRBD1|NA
TGTGCCAGCAGCTTTATGACAGGGGCCCAAGAGACCCAGTACTTC
CASSFMTGAQETQYF
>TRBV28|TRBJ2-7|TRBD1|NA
TGTGCCAGCAGTCTCCCGGGGACAGACTCCTACGAGCAGTACTTC
CASSLPGTDSYEQYF
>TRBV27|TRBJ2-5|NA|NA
TGTGCCAGGGGGCGCCCCTCGGAGACCCAGTACTTC
CARGRPSETQYF
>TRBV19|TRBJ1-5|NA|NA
TGTGCCAGGATGACATTCTTAGAGAGCAATCAGCCCCAGCATTTT
CARMTFLESNQPQHF
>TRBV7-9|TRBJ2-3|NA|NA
TGTGCCAGCAACTTCCTTCGGCGGGGGCTCGGGGATACGCAGTATTTT
CASNFLRRGLGDTQYF
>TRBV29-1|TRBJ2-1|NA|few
TGCAGCGTTGAATCTCCCGGGGGAGATCTCAATGAGCAGTTCTTC
CSVESPGGDLNEQFF
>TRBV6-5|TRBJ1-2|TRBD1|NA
TGTGCCAGCAGCAGGACAGGGGGCGCGCGGGGCCACACCTTC
CASSRTGGARGHTF
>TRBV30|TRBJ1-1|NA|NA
TGTGCCTGGGTCCGGGGAGGTTGGAACACTGAAGCTTTCTTT
CAWVRGGWNTEAFF
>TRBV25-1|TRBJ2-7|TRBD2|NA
TGTGCCAGCAGTGATCTAGCGGGAGGGAGGTACGAGCAGTACTTC
CASSDLAGGRYEQYF
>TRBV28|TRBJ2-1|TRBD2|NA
TGTGCCAGCAGCGCTTTTCTAGCGGGAGTTTACAATGAGCAGTTCTTC
CASSAFLAGVYNEQFF
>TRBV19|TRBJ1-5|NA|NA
TGTGCCAGTAGGGACAGACTCAATCAGCCCCAGCATTTT
CASRDRLNQPQHF
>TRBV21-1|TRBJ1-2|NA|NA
TGTGCCAGCAGATTAGCGGCAGGGGGCTATGGCTACACCTTC
CASRLAAGGYGYTF
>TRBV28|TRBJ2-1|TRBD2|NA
TGTGCCAGCAGTTTCCTCTTGACTAGCGGGAGGGCCTGGATAAGCAGCAATGAGCAGTTCTTC
CASSFLLTSGRAWISSNEQFF
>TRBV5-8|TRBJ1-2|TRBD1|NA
TGTGCCAGCAGCTTGGTCGGGCAGGGGGCGCATTATGGCTACACCTTC
CASSLVGQGAHYGYTF
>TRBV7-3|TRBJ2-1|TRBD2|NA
TGTGCCAGCAGCCAAACTAGCGGGAGTGGTAATGAGCAGTTCTTC
CASSQTSGSGNEQFF
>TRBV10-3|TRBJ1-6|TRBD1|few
TGTGCCATCAGGCCGACAGGGGGTAACTCACCCCTCCACTTT
CAIRPTGGNSPLHF
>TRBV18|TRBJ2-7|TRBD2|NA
TGTGCCAGCTCACCATCGGCGGGAGCCCCAGTCGAGCAGTACTTC
CASSPSAGAPVEQYF
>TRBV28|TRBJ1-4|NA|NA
TGTGCCAGCAGTCGGACAACCGGGTTCCTGTCTGAAAAACTGTTTTTT
CASSRTTGFLSEKLFF
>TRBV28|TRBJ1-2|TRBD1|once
TGTGCCAGCAGTTCAGACAGGGTTTATGGCTACACCTTC
CASSSDRVYGYTF
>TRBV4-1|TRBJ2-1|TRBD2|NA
TGCGCCAGCAGCCAAGCTCTAGCGGGAGGGTACAATGAGCAGTTCTTC
CASSQALAGGYNEQFF
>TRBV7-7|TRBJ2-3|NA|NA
TGTGCCAGCAGCTTACGCAGCGGGCGGTGGACAGATACGCAGTATTTT
CASSLRSGRWTDTQYF
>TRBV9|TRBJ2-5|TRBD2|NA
TGTGCCAGCAGCGTAGGAAACGGAGCGGGAGGGCCCGGGACCCAGTACTTC
CASSVGNGAGGPGTQYF
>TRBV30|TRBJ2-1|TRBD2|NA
TGTGCCTGGAGTGTACGGACTAGCGGTTACTCCTACAATGAGCAGTTCTTC
CAWSVRTSGYSYNEQFF
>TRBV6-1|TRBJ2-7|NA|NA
TGTGCCAGCGTATTGTCACTAGTTGGCCTCTACGAGCAGTACTTC
CASVLSLVGLYEQYF
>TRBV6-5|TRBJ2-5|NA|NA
TGTGCCAGCAGTTACACTGGCACAGGCGATCCCAAGACCCAGTACTTC
CASSYTGTGDPKTQYF
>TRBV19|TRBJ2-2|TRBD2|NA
TGTGCCAGTAGTATCCTCGGGACTAGCGGGGGGCGGCCCGGGGAGCTGTTTTTT
CASSILGTSGGRPGELFF
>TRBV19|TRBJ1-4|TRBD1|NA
TGTGCCAGTAGTATCCCGGACAGGGATGGGAAAATGTTTTTT
CASSIPDRDGKMFF
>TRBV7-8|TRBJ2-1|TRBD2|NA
TGTGCCAGCAGCTTAGCGCGGGGGAGCAATGAGCAGTTCTTC
CASSLARGSNEQFF
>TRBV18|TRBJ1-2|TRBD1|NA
TGTGCCAGCTCACTAGGACAGGGAATGAGCTACACCTTC
CASSLGQGMSYTF
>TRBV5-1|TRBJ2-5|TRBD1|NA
TGCGCCAGCAGCTTGGCGGGGGACAGGGGAAACCAAGAGACCCAGTACTTC
CASSLAGDRGNQETQYF
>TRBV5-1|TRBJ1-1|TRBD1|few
TGCGCCAGCAGCTTGACAGGGGGCCTCACTGAAGCTTTCTTT
CASSLTGGLTEAFF
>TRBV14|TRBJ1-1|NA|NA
TGTGCCAGCAGCCGGTTTGGGAGCACTGAAGCTTTCTTT
CASSRFGSTEAFF
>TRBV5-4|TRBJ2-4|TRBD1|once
TGTGCCAGCAGCCTGACAGGGGGTGCCAAAAACATTCAGTACTTC
CASSLTGGAKNIQYF
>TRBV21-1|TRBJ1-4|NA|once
TGTGCCAGTTTTGGGACAGGGGGCGAAAGACCGGGTTGTGAAAAACTGTTTTTT
CASFGTGGERPGCEKLFF